Each of the 13 T cell receptor beta chains below was sequenced from the same sample in a study of OX40 agonist ivuxolimab in advanced cancers. Some clones are missing from TCRdb's copy, which holds only in-frame ones; the method was immunoSEQ multiplex PCR. The sample lists around 79,000 clones, approximately 86% seen once, with approximately 0.63% in the top ten. This specimen consisted of CD4+ or CD8+ T cells sorted from blood, obtained in a trial of the OX40 agonist ivuxolimab. The receptors originated from an adult with an advanced solid tumor such as melanoma, head and neck, liver or kidney cancer.

Remarks on this clone: Other DNA variants within this sample encode the same CDR3. This chain joins TRBV30 and TRBJ2-3, with D hard to call. The CDR3 contains 12 residues. Between the trimmed V and J ends, which lost 5 bases and 2 bases, there was a span of 8 bases. Germline assignment: CDR1 GTSNPN and CDR2 SVGIG (reference sequence). The CDR3 spells CAWSPLTDTQYF. DNA for the CDR3: TGTGCCTGGTCACCGCTCACAGATACGCAGTATTTT.

The V and J genes are TRBV5-4 and TRBJ2-1; 7 bases align to TRBD1. The CDR3 loop spans 15 amino acids. The ends lost 4 bases at V and 8 bases at J; junction bases unmatched: 12. Germline loops: CDR1 SGHNT, CDR2 YYREEE (reference sequence). Here the CDR3 DNA reads TGTGCCAGCAGCATCCCAGGCAGGGGGTATGATGAGCAGTTCTTC. This translates into CASSIPGRGYDEQFF.

The CDR3 region has the DNA TGTGCCAGCAGCTCCGGGGGGAGTGTTAATGAAAAACTGTTTTTT. This codes for CASSSGGSVNEKLFF. The rearrangement uses TRBV7-2 and TRBJ1-4, with a tentative D call TRBD1 (5 bases). The CDR3 covers 15 residues. The ends were cut back, 4 bases at V and 4 bases at J, with 13 bases in the middle. Germline V CDR1 and CDR2: SGHTA, FQGNSA.

This clone has only a few counts. The V and J genes are TRBV7-9 and TRBJ2-5; 8 bases line up with TRBD2. With 6 bases clipped from V and 1 base from J, the junction kept 13 bases outside the gene matches. Per germline, CDR1 SEHNR and CDR2 FQNEAQ (reference sequence). The CDR3 covers 17 residues. The CDR3 loop reads CASRPPLSGTSQETQYF. CDR3 coding DNA: TGTGCCAGCAGACCTCCACTTTCCGGGACTAGCCAAGAGACCCAGTACTTC.

The J gene is TRBJ2-2, the V gene TRBV5-8; D not certain. The ends were cut back, 0 bases at V and 9 bases at J, with 12 bases in the middle. There are 14 residues in the CDR3. The germline CDR1 and CDR2 sequences are SGHTS and YDEGEE. For the CDR3, the DNA is TGTGCCAGCAGCTTGGAGGCCCCTCAGCGGGAGCTGTTTTTT. This gives the protein CASSLEAPQRELFF.

The V and J genes are TRBV4-1 and TRBJ1-3; maybe TRBD1 (6 bases). Trimming removed 2 bases at V and 4 bases at J, with 12 bases between. The CDR3 is made up of 15 amino acids. The germline CDR1 and CDR2 sequences are MGHRA and YSYEKL. CDR3 protein: CASSQTQGSGNTIYF. CDR3 in DNA: TGCGCCAGCAGCCAAACACAGGGTAGCGGAAACACCATATATTTT.

The chain carries TRBV6-5 and TRBJ2-2, with D hard to call. The CDR3 covers 14 residues. Per germline, CDR1 MNHEY and CDR2 SVGAGI. The ends were cut back, 2 bases at V and 5 bases at J, with 9 bases in the middle. This CDR3 reads CASSYRVQTGELFF. The CDR3 region has the DNA TGTGCCAGCAGTTACAGGGTACAAACCGGGGAGCTGTTTTTT.

The chain couples TRBV7-8 to TRBJ1-2, with TRBD1 identical over 8 bases. J gave up 4 bases and V 2 bases, and 6 bases lay outside the gene matches. The CDR3 extends over 15 amino acids. CDR1 and CDR2 (germline): SGHVS, FQNEAQ. In nucleotides, the CDR3 is TGTGCCAGCAGCTTAACAGGGGGGCGAAGCTATGGCTACACCTTC. Its translation: CASSLTGGRSYGYTF.

This chain uses TRBV11-2 with TRBJ1-2; D gene uncertain. The CDR3 has 11 residues. V was clipped by 4 bases and J by 2 bases, with 2 bases between them. Germline CDR1 is SGHAT and CDR2 is FQNNGV. DNA of the CDR3: TGTGCCAGCAGCTCCAACTATGGCTACACCTTC. Protein: CASSSNYGYTF.

The chain couples TRBV27 to TRBJ2-7; TRBD1 matches 7 bases. Germline V gives CDR1 MNHEY, CDR2 SMNVEV (reference sequence). The CDR3 is 15 residues long. The trim removed 5 bases at V and 0 bases at J, leaving 7 bases unmatched. The CDR3 coding sequence is TGTGCCAGCAGTAAATCCGGGACAGTCTCCTACGAGCAGTACTTC. Amino acid sequence: CASSKSGTVSYEQYF.

In the case of this clone: The same CDR3 arises from other DNA sequences in this sample as well. The J gene is TRBJ1-2, the V gene TRBV7-9; no clear D gene. CDR3 length: 12 amino acids. The V end lost 2 bases, the J end lost 5 bases, and 6 bases lay between the germline ends. Germline V gene sequence: CDR1 SEHNR, CDR2 FQNEAQ (reference sequence). The CDR3 spells CASSLLGYGYTF. The CDR3 DNA reads TGTGCCAGCAGCTTACTTGGTTATGGCTACACCTTC. The full variable domain, in which reference TRBV7-9 and TRBJ1-2 provide the parts outside the CDR3, is DTGVSQNPRHKITKRGQNVTFRCDPISEHNRLYWYRQTLGQGPEFLTYFQNEAQLEKSRLLSDRFSAERPKGSFSTLEIQRTEQGDSAMYLCASSLLGYGYTFGSGTRLTVV.

This rearrangement joins TRBV27 to TRBJ1-2, with 9 bases that match TRBD1. CDR1 and CDR2 from the germline V gene are MNHEY and SMNVEV (reference sequence). The CDR3 has 13 residues. V lost 6 bases and J lost 8; bases outside the gene matches: 7. CDR3 amino acids: CASRTGTGLGYTF. As DNA, the CDR3 is TGTGCCAGCAGAACCGGGACAGGGCTAGGCTACACCTTC.

The rearrangement uses TRBV5-3 and TRBJ1-5; D not resolved. TRBV5-3 is filed as an ORF, its function uncertain. V was clipped by 4 bases and J by 0 bases, with 11 bases between them. The CDR3 extends over 15 amino acids. The CDR3 DNA reads TGTGCCAGAAGCCCATATCCGGATAGCAATCAGCCCCAGCATTTT. Amino acids: CARSPYPDSNQPQHF.